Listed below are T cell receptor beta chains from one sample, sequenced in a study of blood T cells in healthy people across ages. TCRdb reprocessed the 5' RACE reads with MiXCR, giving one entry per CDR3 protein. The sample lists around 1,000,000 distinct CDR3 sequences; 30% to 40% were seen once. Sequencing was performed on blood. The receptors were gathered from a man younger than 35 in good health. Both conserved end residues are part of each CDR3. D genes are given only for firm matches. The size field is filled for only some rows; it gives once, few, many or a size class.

CAISESFVFSGESTDTQYF,TGTGCCATCAGTGAGTCGTTCGTATTTAGCGGGGAGAGCACAGATACGCAGTATTTT,19,few,TRBJ2-3,TRBD2,TRBV10-3
CASSLNWGTEAFF,TGTGCCAGCAGCCTAAACTGGGGCACTGAAGCTTTCTTT,13,.,TRBJ1-1,.,TRBV7-9
CASSPSIYEQFF,TGTGCCAGCAGTCCTAGTATCTATGAGCAGTTCTTC,12,.,TRBJ2-1,.,TRBV6-2/TRBV6-3
CTSSDRVLREAFF,TGTACCAGCAGCGACAGGGTCCTTAGGGAAGCTTTCTTT,13,.,TRBJ1-1,TRBD1,TRBV7-9
CASSDGTGYSPLHF,TGTGCCAGCAGCGACGGGACAGGGTATTCACCCCTCCACTTT,14,.,TRBJ1-6,TRBD1,TRBV9
CASSLDPLDYGYTF,TGTGCCAGCAGCTTAGACCCCCTGGACTATGGCTACACCTTC,14,few,TRBJ1-2,.,TRBV7-9
CASSPADWGYTF,TGTGCCAGTAGTCCGGCAGACTGGGGCTACACCTTC,12,few,TRBJ1-2,.,TRBV19
CASADTSGFTDTQYF,TGTGCCAGCGCCGATACTAGCGGCTTTACAGATACGCAGTATTTT,15,.,TRBJ2-3,TRBD2,TRBV7-2
CSAGATMLSSNEQFF,TGCAGTGCTGGTGCGACCATGTTATCCTCCAATGAGCAGTTCTTC,15,.,TRBJ2-1,.,TRBV20-1
CASSVRVAGNTGELFF,TGTGCCAGCAGTGTGCGAGTGGCAGGGAACACCGGGGAGCTGTTTTTT,16,few,TRBJ2-2,.,TRBV6-1
CASSLERGLNQPQHF,TGTGCCAGCAGCTTAGAACGGGGCCTAAATCAGCCCCAGCATTTT,15,many,TRBJ1-5,.,TRBV7-2
CASSFKGISEKLFF,TGTGCCAGCAGTTTCAAGGGGATCTCTGAAAAACTGTTTTTT,14,few,TRBJ1-4,.,TRBV27
CSASGGEAAYNSPLHF,TGCAGTGCTAGTGGGGGGGAAGCGGCCTATAATTCACCCCTCCACTTT,16,.,TRBJ1-6,.,TRBV20-1
CASSLPSKTEAFF,TGTGCCAGCAGCTTGCCGTCGAAAACTGAAGCTTTCTTT,13,few,TRBJ1-1,.,TRBV5-5
CSAGVRGATDTQYF,TGCAGTGCTGGAGTGCGGGGGGCCACAGATACGCAGTATTTT,14,.,TRBJ2-3,TRBD2,TRBV20-1
CASSPTSPGNQPQHF,TGTGCCAGCAGTCCGACATCCCCTGGCAATCAGCCCCAGCATTTT,15,.,TRBJ1-5,.,TRBV28
CANREGGAEAFF,TGTGCCAACAGAGAAGGGGGGGCCGAAGCTTTCTTT,12,.,TRBJ1-1,.,TRBV12-3/TRBV12-4
CASSSTGPIAEKLFF,TGTGCCAGCAGCTCCACCGGGCCCATCGCGGAAAAACTGTTTTTT,15,.,TRBJ1-4,.,TRBV7-9
CASSQEGHPDTEAFF,TGCGCCAGCAGCCAAGAGGGACACCCGGACACTGAAGCTTTCTTT,15,.,TRBJ1-1,.,TRBV4-1
CASTQGGLAGGKNIQYF,TGTGCCAGCACTCAAGGGGGACTAGCGGGGGGAAAAAACATTCAGTACTTC,17,few,TRBJ2-4,TRBD2,TRBV7-2
CASSLDPLPELFF,TGCGCCAGCAGCTTGGATCCGCTCCCCGAGCTGTTTTTT,13,.,TRBJ2-2,.,TRBV5-1
CATSRTLGNEQFF,TGTGCCACCAGCAGAACGCTAGGAAATGAGCAGTTCTTC,13,many,TRBJ2-1,.,TRBV15
CASSLTDPFYNEQFF,TGTGCCAGCAGCTTAACAGACCCCTTTTACAATGAGCAGTTCTTC,15,.,TRBJ2-1,.,TRBV7-2
CASSHGQTNQPQHF,TGCGCCAGCAGCCATGGACAGACTAATCAGCCCCAGCATTTT,14,few,TRBJ1-5,.,TRBV5-1
CASSLTGKLFF,TGTGCCAGCAGTCTCACAGGAAAACTGTTTTTT,11,few,TRBJ1-4,.,TRBV12-3/TRBV12-4
CSALGQGPPKNIQYF,TGCAGTGCTCTAGGGCAGGGACCACCCAAAAACATTCAGTACTTC,15,.,TRBJ2-4,.,TRBV20-1
CASSATPGTATLAKNIQYF,TGTGCCAGCAGCGCCACCCCCGGGACAGCCACTTTAGCCAAAAACATTCAGTACTTC,19,.,TRBJ2-4,TRBD1,TRBV7-2
CASSAETGEAFF,TGTGCCAGCAGCGCCGAGACAGGTGAAGCTTTCTTT,12,.,TRBJ1-1,.,TRBV9
CASSFHRMNTEAFF,TGTGCCAGCAGTTTCCACCGGATGAACACTGAAGCTTTCTTT,14,.,TRBJ1-1,.,TRBV12-3/TRBV12-4
CASSLATNGRDSGDTQYF,TGTGCCAGCAGCTTAGCGACGAACGGGAGAGATTCGGGAGATACGCAGTATTTT,18,.,TRBJ2-3,.,TRBV7-9
CAITSGGSSGELFF,TGTGCCATCACGTCGGGAGGGAGCTCTGGGGAGCTGTTTTTT,14,few,TRBJ2-2,TRBD2,TRBV10-3
CSARGQAILVGTEAFF,TGCAGTGCTAGGGGACAGGCTATCCTAGTTGGCACTGAAGCTTTCTTT,16,.,TRBJ1-1,TRBD1,TRBV20-1
CASNLNGGYNSPLHF,TGTGCCAGCAACTTAAATGGGGGCTATAATTCACCCCTCCACTTT,15,.,TRBJ1-6,.,TRBV7-3
CASSLGVAGGQETQYF,TGCGCCAGCAGCCTAGGGGTAGCGGGGGGACAAGAGACCCAGTACTTC,16,.,TRBJ2-5,TRBD2,TRBV5-1
CASSSWTGGNSPLHF,TGTGCCAGCAGCTCGTGGACAGGGGGGAATTCACCCCTCCACTTT,15,few,TRBJ1-6,TRBD1,TRBV7-9
CASSSPGLASLNEQFF,TGTGCCAGCAGCTCACCGGGACTAGCTTCTCTCAATGAGCAGTTCTTC,16,few,TRBJ2-1,TRBD2,TRBV4-2
CASSFEWGASNTEAFF,TGCGCCAGCAGCTTCGAATGGGGGGCTTCGAACACTGAAGCTTTCTTT,16,.,TRBJ1-1,.,TRBV5-1
CASSYIGTGEANYGYTF,TGTGCCAGCAGTTACATTGGGACAGGGGAGGCTAACTATGGCTACACCTTC,17,few,TRBJ1-2,TRBD1,TRBV6-5
CASSLAGQEYDGYTF,TGTGCCAGCAGCTTAGCGGGACAGGAATACGATGGCTACACCTTC,15,few,TRBJ1-2,TRBD1,TRBV7-2
CASSQIKGRNTEAFF,TGCGCCAGCAGCCAAATTAAGGGCCGGAACACTGAAGCTTTCTTT,15,.,TRBJ1-1,.,TRBV4-3
CASSLIVDQPQHF,TGTGCCAGCAGTTTGATAGTTGATCAGCCCCAGCATTTT,13,.,TRBJ1-5,.,TRBV27
CASSQDTTSHEQFF,TGTGCCAGCAGCCAAGATACCACTTCCCACGAGCAGTTCTTC,14,.,TRBJ2-1,.,TRBV3-1
CSASQGTRNEKLFF,TGCAGTGCTAGTCAGGGGACAAGGAATGAAAAACTGTTTTTT,14,.,TRBJ1-4,.,TRBV20-1
CASSLKAEAYNEQYF,TGTGCCAGCAGCTTGAAAGCCGAAGCGTACAATGAGCAGTACTTC,15,.,TRBJ2-7,.,TRBV5-6
CAINGGTNEKLFF,TGTGCCATCAATGGGGGAACTAATGAAAAACTGTTTTTT,13,few,TRBJ1-4,.,TRBV10-3
CASSQDYRQGSKPQHF,TGCGCCAGCAGCCAAGATTACAGGCAGGGAAGTAAGCCCCAGCATTTT,16,many,TRBJ1-5,.,TRBV4-3
CNVGPELDEQYF,TGCAACGTGGGACCGGAGTTAGACGAGCAGTACTTC,12,.,TRBJ2-7,.,TRBV29-1
CASSYVLAGGPSDTQYF,TGTGCCAGCAGTTACGTCCTAGCGGGGGGGCCTTCAGATACGCAGTATTTT,17,few,TRBJ2-3,TRBD2,TRBV6-2/TRBV6-3
CASSLRPGRHNEQYF,TGCGCCAGCAGCTTGCGCCCAGGAAGGCACAATGAGCAGTACTTC,15,.,TRBJ2-7,.,TRBV5-1
CASSQGLNRELYGYTF,TGTGCCAGCAGCCAAGGTCTCAACAGGGAGCTCTATGGCTACACCTTC,16,.,TRBJ1-2,.,TRBV3-1
CAISEGQVLNYGYTF,TGTGCCATCAGTGAGGGACAGGTTCTTAACTATGGCTACACCTTC,15,.,TRBJ1-2,TRBD1,TRBV10-3
CASSFMEGVTYEQYF,TGTGCCAGCAGCTTTATGGAAGGGGTTACCTACGAGCAGTACTTC,15,few,TRBJ2-7,.,TRBV5-5